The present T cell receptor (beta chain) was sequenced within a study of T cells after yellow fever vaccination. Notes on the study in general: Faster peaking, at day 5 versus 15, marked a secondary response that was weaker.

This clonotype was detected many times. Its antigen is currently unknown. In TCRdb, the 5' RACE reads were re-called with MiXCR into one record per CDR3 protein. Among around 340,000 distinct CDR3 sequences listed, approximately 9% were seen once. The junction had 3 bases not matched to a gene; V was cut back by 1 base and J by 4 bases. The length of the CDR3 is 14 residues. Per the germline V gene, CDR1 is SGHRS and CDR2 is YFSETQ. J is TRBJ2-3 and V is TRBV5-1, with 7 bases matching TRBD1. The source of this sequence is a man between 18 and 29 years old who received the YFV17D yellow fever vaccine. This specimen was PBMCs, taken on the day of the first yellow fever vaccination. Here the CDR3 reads CASSLWQGADTQYF. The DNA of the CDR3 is TGCGCCAGCAGCTTGTGGCAGGGGGCAGATACGCAGTATTTT. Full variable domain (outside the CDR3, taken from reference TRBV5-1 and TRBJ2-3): KAGVTQTPRYLIKTRGQQVTLSCSPISGHRSVSWYQQTPGQGLQFLFEYFSETQRNKGNFPGRFSGRQFSNSRSEMNVSTLELGDSALYLCASSLWQGADTQYFGPGTRLTVL.